Included here is one TCR beta chain sequence, with context. No antigen is known for it. No base quality information exists; no much larger clone differs at one position. This entry is derived from a study of T-cell reconstitution after alpha-beta-depleted transplantation in children (TCRdb year 2016). A note on the overall study: Using TCR repertoire profiling, the study quantitatively followed how T-cell immune reconstitution unfolded in children after TCRalphabeta/CD19-depleted allogeneic hematopoietic cell transplantation. The paper's findings and limits, for the study overall: Over subsequent months, a decline in hyperexpanded clone frequencies was noted, and after one year, T-cell counts and TCRbeta diversity were mostly ascribed to newly produced T cells. About two months after transplant, the apparently early recovery of alphabetaT-cell counts reportedly depended on just several hundred clones that had expanded rapidly and came from non-depleted graft cells. In some patients, the high TCRbeta diversity seen at day 60 was put down to recipient T cells and intrathymic progenitors that had survived conditioning.

Ends trimmed: V by 6 bases, J by 8 bases; bases unmatched to a gene: 9. From a lookup of the germline V gene (reference sequence), CDR1 and CDR2 are DFQATT and SNEGSKA. The CDR3 runs 14 residues from the cysteine to the phenylalanine. Here the CDR3 DNA is all that survives: 42 bases in frame from base 1. The treatment or condition label for this specimen denotes: allogeneic hematopoietic cell transplantation with graft depleted of TCRalphabeta T cells and CD19 B cells. TCRalphabeta/CD19-depleted allogeneic hematopoietic cell grafts were given to the transplant recipients, all of whom were children. The receptor library was made with PCR. This sample was sequenced with an Illumina HiSeq 2500. To normalize quantification of the TCRbeta repertoire, the TCR libraries were built with molecular barcoding that relied on unique molecular identifiers. The public reads were run again by TCRdb, first through fastp at Q25 and then through MiXCR, and only productive beta chains were kept. For every CDR3 protein sequence, its rows merge into one entry that carries the most common genes and DNA. This sample lists roughly 82,000 distinct CDR3 sequences; roughly 14% were detected once. The ten largest clonotypes hold 25% to 30% of the sample.

Here the sequenced sample was PBMCs, mostly from graft donor cells, taken 180 days after TCRalphabeta/CD19-depleted stem cell transplant. The V and J segments used are TRBV20-1 and TRBJ2-3; TRBD2 lines up with 12 middle nucleotides. The clonotype was recovered from a male patient under 10 years old who had a stem cell transplant for acute lymphoblastic leukemia, so the T cells may come from the graft donor. The DNA sequence is given as TGCAGTGCAGGGACTAGCGGGTTTAAGGTTACGCAGTATTTT. This is translated as CSAGTSGFKVTQYF.